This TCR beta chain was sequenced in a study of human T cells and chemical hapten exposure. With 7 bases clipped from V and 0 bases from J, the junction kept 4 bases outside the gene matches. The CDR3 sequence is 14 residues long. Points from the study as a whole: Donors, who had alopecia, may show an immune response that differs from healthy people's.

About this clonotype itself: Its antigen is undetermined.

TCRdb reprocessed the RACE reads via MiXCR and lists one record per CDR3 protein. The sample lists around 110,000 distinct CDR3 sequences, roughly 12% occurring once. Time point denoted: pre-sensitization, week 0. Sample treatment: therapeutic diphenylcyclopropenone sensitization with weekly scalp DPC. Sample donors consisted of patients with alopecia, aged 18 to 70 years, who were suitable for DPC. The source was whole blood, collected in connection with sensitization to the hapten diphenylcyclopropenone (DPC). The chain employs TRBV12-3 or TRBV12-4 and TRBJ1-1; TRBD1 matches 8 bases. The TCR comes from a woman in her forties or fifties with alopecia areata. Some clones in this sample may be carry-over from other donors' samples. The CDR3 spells CASTGGNVNTEAFF. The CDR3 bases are TGTGCCAGCACAGGGGGCAACGTGAACACTGAAGCTTTCTTT.